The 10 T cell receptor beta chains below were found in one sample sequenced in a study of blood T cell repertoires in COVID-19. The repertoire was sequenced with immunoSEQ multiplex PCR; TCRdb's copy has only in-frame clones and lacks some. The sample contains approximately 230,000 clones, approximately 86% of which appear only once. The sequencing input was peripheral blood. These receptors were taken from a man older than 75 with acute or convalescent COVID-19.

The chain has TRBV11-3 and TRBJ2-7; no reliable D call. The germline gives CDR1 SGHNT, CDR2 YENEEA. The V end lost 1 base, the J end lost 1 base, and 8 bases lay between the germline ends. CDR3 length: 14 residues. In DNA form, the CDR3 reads TGTGCCAGCAGCTTAGGTCCCGAGTCCTACGAGCAGTACTTC. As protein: CASSLGPESYEQYF.

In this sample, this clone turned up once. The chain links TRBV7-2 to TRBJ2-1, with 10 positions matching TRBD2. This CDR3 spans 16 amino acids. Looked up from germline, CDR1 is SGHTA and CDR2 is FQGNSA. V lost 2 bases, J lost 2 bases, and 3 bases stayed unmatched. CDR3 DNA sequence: TGTGCCAGCAGCTTATCTAGCGGGAGTGCCTACAATGAGCAGTTCTTC. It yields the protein CASSLSSGSAYNEQFF.

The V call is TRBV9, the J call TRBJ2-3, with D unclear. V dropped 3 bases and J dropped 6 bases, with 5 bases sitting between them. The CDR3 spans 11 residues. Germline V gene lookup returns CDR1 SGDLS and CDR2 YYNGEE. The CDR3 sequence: CASSGHDTQYF. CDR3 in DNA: TGTGCCAGCAGCGGTCATGATACGCAGTATTTT.

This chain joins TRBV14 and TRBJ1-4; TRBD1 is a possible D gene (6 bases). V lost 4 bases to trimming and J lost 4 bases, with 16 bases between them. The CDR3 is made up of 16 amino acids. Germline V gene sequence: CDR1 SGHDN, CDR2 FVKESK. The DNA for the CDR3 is TGTGCCAGCAGCCGGAGACAGGTCATGAGTAATGAAAAACTGTTTTTT. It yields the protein CASSRRQVMSNEKLFF.

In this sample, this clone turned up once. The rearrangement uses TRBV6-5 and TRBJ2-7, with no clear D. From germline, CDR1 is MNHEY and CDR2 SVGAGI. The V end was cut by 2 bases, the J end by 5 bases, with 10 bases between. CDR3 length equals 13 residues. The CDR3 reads CASSYTTAHEQYF. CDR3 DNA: TGTGCCAGCAGTTACACTACTGCGCACGAGCAGTACTTC.

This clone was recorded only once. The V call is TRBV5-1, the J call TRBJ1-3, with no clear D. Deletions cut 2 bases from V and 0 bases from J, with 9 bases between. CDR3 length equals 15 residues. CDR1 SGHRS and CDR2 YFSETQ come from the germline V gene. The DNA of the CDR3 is TGCGCCAGCAGCTTAGACACCCGCTCTGGAAACACCATATATTTT. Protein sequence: CASSLDTRSGNTIYF.

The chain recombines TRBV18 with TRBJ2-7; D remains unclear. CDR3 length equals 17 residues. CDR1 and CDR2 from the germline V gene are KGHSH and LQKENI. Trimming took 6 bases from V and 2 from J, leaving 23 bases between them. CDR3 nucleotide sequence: TGTGCCAGCTCCACAATGGAGACGGTTGCTCCTACCTACGAGCAGTACTTC. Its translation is CASSTMETVAPTYEQYF.

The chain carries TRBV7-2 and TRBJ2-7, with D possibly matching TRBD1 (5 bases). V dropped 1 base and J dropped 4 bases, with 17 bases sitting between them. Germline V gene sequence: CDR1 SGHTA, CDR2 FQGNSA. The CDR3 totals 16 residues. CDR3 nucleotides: TGTGCCAGCAGCTTAGAGGCTGGGGCCGCTCGATACGAGCAGTACTTC. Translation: CASSLEAGAARYEQYF.

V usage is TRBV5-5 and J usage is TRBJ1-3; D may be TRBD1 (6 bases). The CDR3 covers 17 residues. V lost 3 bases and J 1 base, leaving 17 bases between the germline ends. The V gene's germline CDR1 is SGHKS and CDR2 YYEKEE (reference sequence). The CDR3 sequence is CASSSLLTGTSGNTIYF. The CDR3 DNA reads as TGTGCCAGCAGCTCCCTCCTTACCGGGACATCTGGAAACACCATATATTTT.

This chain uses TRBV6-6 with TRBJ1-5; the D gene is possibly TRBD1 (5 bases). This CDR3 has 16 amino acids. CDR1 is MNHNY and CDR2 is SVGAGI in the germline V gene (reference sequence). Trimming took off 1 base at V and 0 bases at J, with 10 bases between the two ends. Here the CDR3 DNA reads TGTGCCAGCAGTTACTGGGGCCTGTATAGCAATCAGCCCCAGCATTTT. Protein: CASSYWGLYSNQPQHF.